This T cell receptor beta chain is drawn from a study of T-cell memory formation after mild COVID-19. Study as a whole: The study found TCR clusters largely donor specific.

cDNA libraries for TCR alpha and TCR beta, carrying sample barcodes and UMIs, came from 5'RACE with constant-segment primers. Each CDR3 protein is one row after TCRdb ran MiXCR on the 5' RACE reads. The sample has about 44,000 distinct CDR3 sequences, approximately 7% seen once. Germline CDR1 and CDR2: DFQATT and SNEGSKA (reference sequence). This CDR3 is 14 amino acids long. V was trimmed by 1 base and J by 0 bases, leaving 9 bases between them. The chain is built from TRBV20-1 and TRBJ1-1; D is undetermined. The sequenced sample was PBMCs or a T cell subset sorted from them (not recorded which). This sequence originates from a man between 18 and 29 years old who had mild COVID-19 (a few samples of this study predate the infection). Cell type and time point are not known. The CDR3 sequence: CSARVGSMNTEAFF. In DNA, the CDR3 is TGCAGTGCTAGAGTGGGGAGCATGAACACTGAAGCTTTCTTT.